These T cell receptor beta chains were read from a single sample in a study of CD8 T cells in Susac syndrome. TCRdb reanalysed the immunoSEQ multiplex PCR reads using MiXCR and keeps one entry per CDR3 protein. This repertoire shows over 120,000 distinct CDR3 sequences, around 94% found once; its top ten account for less than 0.095%. The sample taken for sequencing was CD4+ T cells from PBMCs. The receptors were sampled from a human donor in good health. Both conserved end residues are trimmed from each CDR3. A D gene is named only where the DNA matches it firmly. Clone size is not always given. Where it is, it says once, few, many or a class for expanded clones.

abundance: -
v_gene: TRBV30
d_gene: -
j_gene: TRBJ2-1
CDR3aa: AWSVPRNYYNEQF

abundance: -
v_gene: TRBV11-2
d_gene: TRBD1
j_gene: TRBJ2-5
CDR3aa: ASSLGTGEETQY

abundance: -
v_gene: TRBV10-3
d_gene: -
j_gene: TRBJ1-3
CDR3aa: ATLPGVSGNTIY

abundance: -
v_gene: TRBV29-1
d_gene: TRBD1
j_gene: TRBJ2-7
CDR3aa: SASDTGGASEQY

abundance: -
v_gene: TRBV30
d_gene: -
j_gene: TRBJ1-5
CDR3aa: AWSVGDWASNQPQH

abundance: -
v_gene: TRBV19
d_gene: -
j_gene: TRBJ2-1
CDR3aa: ASSIWGEQF

abundance: -
v_gene: TRBV10-2
d_gene: TRBD1
j_gene: TRBJ1-3
CDR3aa: ASRATGGGNTIY

abundance: -
v_gene: TRBV7-9
d_gene: TRBD2
j_gene: TRBJ2-1
CDR3aa: ASSYPTGTSGRRDNEQF

abundance: -
v_gene: TRBV4-2
d_gene: TRBD1
j_gene: TRBJ2-6
CDR3aa: ASSQVTGGNPGANVLT

abundance: -
v_gene: TRBV25-1
d_gene: TRBD1
j_gene: TRBJ2-1
CDR3aa: ASSDPPGTGSNEQF

abundance: once
v_gene: TRBV18
d_gene: TRBD1
j_gene: TRBJ2-1
CDR3aa: ASSLGTGGYNEQF

abundance: -
v_gene: TRBV29-1
d_gene: TRBD2
j_gene: TRBJ2-7
CDR3aa: SVTSRPTSGKTPYEQY

abundance: -
v_gene: TRBV3-1
d_gene: -
j_gene: TRBJ1-4
CDR3aa: ASRGATNEKLF

abundance: -
v_gene: TRBV9
d_gene: -
j_gene: TRBJ1-2
CDR3aa: ASSVGGSYGYT

abundance: -
v_gene: TRBV5-1
d_gene: TRBD1
j_gene: TRBJ2-2
CDR3aa: ASSFRPDRGTTGELF

abundance: -
v_gene: TRBV6-6
d_gene: TRBD2
j_gene: TRBJ2-1
CDR3aa: ASSYFPSGSVSEQF

abundance: -
v_gene: TRBV30
d_gene: -
j_gene: TRBJ1-5
CDR3aa: AWSVSGVQPQH

abundance: -
v_gene: TRBV4-2
d_gene: -
j_gene: TRBJ2-1
CDR3aa: ASSGGSGNEQF

abundance: once
v_gene: TRBV5-6
d_gene: TRBD2
j_gene: TRBJ2-5
CDR3aa: ASSMLAGGLGETQY

abundance: -
v_gene: TRBV2
d_gene: -
j_gene: TRBJ2-3
CDR3aa: ASSEFRGSTDTQY

abundance: -
v_gene: TRBV12-3/TRBV12-4
d_gene: -
j_gene: TRBJ1-1
CDR3aa: ASSVNTEAF

abundance: -
v_gene: TRBV6-4
d_gene: -
j_gene: TRBJ2-2
CDR3aa: ASSIERNTGELF

abundance: once
v_gene: TRBV19
d_gene: TRBD1
j_gene: TRBJ1-5
CDR3aa: ASSIIQGVYSNQPQH

abundance: -
v_gene: TRBV5-1
d_gene: TRBD2
j_gene: TRBJ2-1
CDR3aa: ASSLLAAPDEQF

abundance: -
v_gene: TRBV20-1
d_gene: -
j_gene: TRBJ1-4
CDR3aa: SAVQGLGTNEKLF

abundance: -
v_gene: TRBV3-1
d_gene: TRBD1
j_gene: TRBJ2-5
CDR3aa: ASSSRGTGTGETQY

abundance: -
v_gene: TRBV5-4
d_gene: -
j_gene: TRBJ2-4
CDR3aa: ASSEQLAKNIQY

abundance: -
v_gene: TRBV2
d_gene: TRBD1
j_gene: TRBJ1-1
CDR3aa: ASSPGQEFTEAF

abundance: -
v_gene: TRBV5-6
d_gene: -
j_gene: TRBJ2-6
CDR3aa: ASSLTGTGANVLT

abundance: -
v_gene: TRBV20-1
d_gene: TRBD1
j_gene: TRBJ1-3
CDR3aa: SAGTGRDTIY

abundance: -
v_gene: TRBV7-9
d_gene: TRBD2
j_gene: TRBJ2-5
CDR3aa: ASSSTSAGETQY

abundance: -
v_gene: TRBV12-3/TRBV12-4
d_gene: -
j_gene: TRBJ1-5
CDR3aa: ASSSRGTGITPQH

abundance: -
v_gene: TRBV20-1
d_gene: TRBD1
j_gene: TRBJ2-4
CDR3aa: SAEWTGYNIQY

abundance: -
v_gene: TRBV4-1
d_gene: -
j_gene: TRBJ1-2
CDR3aa: ASSQVRGSTGRYGYT

abundance: -
v_gene: TRBV10-3
d_gene: -
j_gene: TRBJ2-2
CDR3aa: ATHQGPNTGELF

abundance: -
v_gene: TRBV20-1
d_gene: -
j_gene: TRBJ2-3
CDR3aa: SARDPAGNTDTQY

abundance: -
v_gene: TRBV19
d_gene: TRBD1
j_gene: TRBJ1-1
CDR3aa: ASSTRTGGASNTEAF

abundance: -
v_gene: TRBV24-1
d_gene: -
j_gene: TRBJ1-5
CDR3aa: ATRGSGPNQPQH

abundance: -
v_gene: TRBV27
d_gene: -
j_gene: TRBJ1-5
CDR3aa: ASSPNWTNQPQH

abundance: -
v_gene: TRBV7-9
d_gene: -
j_gene: TRBJ2-5
CDR3aa: ASSYSWETQY

abundance: -
v_gene: TRBV30
d_gene: TRBD1
j_gene: TRBJ2-3
CDR3aa: AWSPGQGSTDTQY

abundance: -
v_gene: TRBV12-3/TRBV12-4
d_gene: -
j_gene: TRBJ1-2
CDR3aa: ASSIGPIANYGYT

abundance: -
v_gene: TRBV5-4
d_gene: -
j_gene: TRBJ2-2
CDR3aa: ASSLDLSGRELF

abundance: -
v_gene: TRBV15
d_gene: TRBD1
j_gene: TRBJ1-4
CDR3aa: ATSSNYRGLGEKLF

abundance: -
v_gene: TRBV7-9
d_gene: -
j_gene: TRBJ1-2
CDR3aa: ASSLGSGFGYT

abundance: -
v_gene: TRBV5-4
d_gene: -
j_gene: TRBJ1-2
CDR3aa: ASSLVGPGGYT

abundance: -
v_gene: TRBV20-1
d_gene: -
j_gene: TRBJ1-3
CDR3aa: SASSRQRGPSGNTIY

abundance: -
v_gene: TRBV2
d_gene: TRBD1
j_gene: TRBJ2-1
CDR3aa: ASRPGTGSYNEQF

abundance: -
v_gene: TRBV7-8
d_gene: -
j_gene: TRBJ1-1
CDR3aa: ASSFGVVSNTEAF

abundance: -
v_gene: TRBV19
d_gene: TRBD1
j_gene: TRBJ1-1
CDR3aa: ASSPQGARNTEAF

abundance: -
v_gene: TRBV6-4
d_gene: -
j_gene: TRBJ1-1
CDR3aa: ASTRRDPPNTEAF

abundance: once
v_gene: TRBV30
d_gene: -
j_gene: TRBJ1-1
CDR3aa: AWRLFGGAKAGTEAF

abundance: -
v_gene: TRBV28
d_gene: -
j_gene: TRBJ2-2
CDR3aa: ASLRDTGELF

abundance: -
v_gene: TRBV29-1
d_gene: TRBD1
j_gene: TRBJ2-7
CDR3aa: SVRDRNSYEQY

abundance: -
v_gene: TRBV20-1
d_gene: TRBD2
j_gene: TRBJ2-5
CDR3aa: SARDPSTSGSAGGETQY